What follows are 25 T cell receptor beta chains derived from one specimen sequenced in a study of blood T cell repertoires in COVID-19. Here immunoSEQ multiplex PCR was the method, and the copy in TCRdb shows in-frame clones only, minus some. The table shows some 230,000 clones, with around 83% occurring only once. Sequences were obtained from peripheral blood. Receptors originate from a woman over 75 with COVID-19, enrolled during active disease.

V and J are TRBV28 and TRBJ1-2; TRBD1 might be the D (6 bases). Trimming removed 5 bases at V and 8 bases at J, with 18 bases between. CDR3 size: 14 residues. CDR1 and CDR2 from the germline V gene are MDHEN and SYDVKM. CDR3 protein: CASSLSGGLGGYTF. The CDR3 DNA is TGTGCCAGCAGTCTCTCGGGGGGCTTGGGAGGCTACACCTTC.

This CDR3 reads CASSPRTGPNNEQFF. The CDR3 region has the DNA TGTGCCAGCAGTCCCCGGACAGGGCCTAACAATGAGCAGTTCTTC. V gene TRBV28 combines with J gene TRBJ2-1; 8 positions agree with TRBD1. The CDR3 contains 15 residues. With V trimmed by 5 bases and J by 5 bases, 8 bases remained unmatched. Germline lookup yields CDR1 MDHEN and CDR2 SYDVKM.

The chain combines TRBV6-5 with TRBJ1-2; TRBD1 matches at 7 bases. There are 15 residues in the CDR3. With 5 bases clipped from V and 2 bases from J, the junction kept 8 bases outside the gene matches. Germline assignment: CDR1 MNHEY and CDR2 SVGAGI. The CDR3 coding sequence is TGTGCCAGCAGTCAGGGACAGCTTAGAAACTATGGCTACACCTTC. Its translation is CASSQGQLRNYGYTF.

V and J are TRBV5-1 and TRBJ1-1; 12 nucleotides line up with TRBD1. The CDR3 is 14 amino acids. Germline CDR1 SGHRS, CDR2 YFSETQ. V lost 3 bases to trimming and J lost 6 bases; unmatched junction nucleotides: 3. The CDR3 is CASSWGQGAAEAFF. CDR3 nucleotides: TGCGCCAGCAGCTGGGGACAGGGGGCAGCTGAAGCTTTCTTT.

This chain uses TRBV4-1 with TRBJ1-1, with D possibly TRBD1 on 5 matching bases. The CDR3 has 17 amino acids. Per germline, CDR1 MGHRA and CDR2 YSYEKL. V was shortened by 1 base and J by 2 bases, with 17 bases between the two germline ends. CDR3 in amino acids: CASSQGDFPRANTEAFF. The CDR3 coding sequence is TGCGCCAGCAGCCAAGGGGACTTTCCCCGGGCCAACACTGAAGCTTTCTTT.

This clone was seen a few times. The chain's CDR3 is CATSREYLQYF. The CDR3 nucleotides are TGTGCCACCAGCCGTGAGTACTTGCAGTATTTT. The genes are TRBV15 and TRBJ2-3, with D unresolved. From germline, CDR1 is LNHNV and CDR2 YYDKDF (reference sequence). This CDR3 spans 11 amino acids. V was cut by 5 bases and J by 11 bases, with 11 bases left in between.

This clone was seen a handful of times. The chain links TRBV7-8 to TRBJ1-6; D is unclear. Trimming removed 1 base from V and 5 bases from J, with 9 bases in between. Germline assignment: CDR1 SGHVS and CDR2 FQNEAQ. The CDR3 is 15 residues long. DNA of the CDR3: TGTGCCAGCAGCTTAGTTATCGGGAATAATTCACCCCTCCACTTT. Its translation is CASSLVIGNNSPLHF.

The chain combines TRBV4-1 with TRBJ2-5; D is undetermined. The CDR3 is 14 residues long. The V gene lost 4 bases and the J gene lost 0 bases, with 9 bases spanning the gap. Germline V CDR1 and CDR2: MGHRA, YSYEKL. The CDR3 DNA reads TGCGCCAGCAGCCCCTCAGCGAACCAAGAGACCCAGTACTTC. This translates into CASSPSANQETQYF.

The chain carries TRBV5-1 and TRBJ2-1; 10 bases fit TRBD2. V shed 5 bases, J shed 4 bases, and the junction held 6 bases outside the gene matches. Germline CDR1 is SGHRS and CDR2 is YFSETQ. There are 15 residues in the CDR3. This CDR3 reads CASRSTSGVYNEQFF. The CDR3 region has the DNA TGCGCCAGCAGATCTACTAGCGGGGTATACAATGAGCAGTTCTTC.

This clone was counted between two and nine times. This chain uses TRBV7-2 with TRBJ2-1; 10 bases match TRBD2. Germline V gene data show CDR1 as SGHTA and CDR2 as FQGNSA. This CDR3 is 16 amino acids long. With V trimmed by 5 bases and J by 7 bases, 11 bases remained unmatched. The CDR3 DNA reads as TGTGCCAGCAGCCTCCGAAGCGGGAGGGCCGAGAATGAGCAGTTCTTC. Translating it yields CASSLRSGRAENEQFF.

Here the CDR3 reads CASSSPDRGNEKLFF. The DNA for the CDR3 is TGTGCCAGCAGCTCCCCGGACAGGGGTAATGAAAAACTGTTTTTT. The chain joins TRBV11-2 to TRBJ1-4, with TRBD1 identical over 9 bases. V was clipped by 4 bases and J by 4 bases; unmatched bases: 4. The length of the CDR3 is 15 residues. Germline V gives CDR1 SGHAT, CDR2 FQNNGV.

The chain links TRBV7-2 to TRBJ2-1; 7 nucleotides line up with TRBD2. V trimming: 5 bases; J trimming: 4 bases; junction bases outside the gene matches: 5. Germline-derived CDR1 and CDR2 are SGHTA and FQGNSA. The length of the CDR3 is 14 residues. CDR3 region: CASSPRGLYNEQFF. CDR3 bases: TGTGCCAGCAGCCCAAGGGGACTATACAATGAGCAGTTCTTC.

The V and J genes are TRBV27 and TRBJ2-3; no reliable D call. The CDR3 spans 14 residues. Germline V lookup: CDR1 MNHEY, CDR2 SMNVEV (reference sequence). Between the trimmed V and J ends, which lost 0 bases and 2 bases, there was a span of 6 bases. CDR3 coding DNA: TGTGCCAGCAGTTTATCCGTTTACACAGATACGCAGTATTTT. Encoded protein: CASSLSVYTDTQYF.

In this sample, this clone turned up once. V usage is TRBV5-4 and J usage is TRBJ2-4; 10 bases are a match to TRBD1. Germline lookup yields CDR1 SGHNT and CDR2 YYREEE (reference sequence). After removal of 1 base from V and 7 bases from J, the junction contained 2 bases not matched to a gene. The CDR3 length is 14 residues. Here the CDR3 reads CASSLRDRGNIQYF. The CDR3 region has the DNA TGTGCCAGCAGCTTGAGGGACAGGGGTAACATTCAGTACTTC.

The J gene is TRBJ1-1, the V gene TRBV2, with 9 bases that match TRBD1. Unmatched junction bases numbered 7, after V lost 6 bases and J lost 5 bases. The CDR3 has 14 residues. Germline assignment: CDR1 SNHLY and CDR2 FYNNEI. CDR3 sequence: CASSHGQGPTEAFF. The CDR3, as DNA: TGTGCCAGCAGCCACGGACAGGGGCCAACTGAAGCTTTCTTT.

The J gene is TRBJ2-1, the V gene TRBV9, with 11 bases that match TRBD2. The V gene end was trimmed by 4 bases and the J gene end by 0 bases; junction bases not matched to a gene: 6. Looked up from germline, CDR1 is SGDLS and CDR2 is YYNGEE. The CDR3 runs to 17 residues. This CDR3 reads CASSTGLAVSSYNEQFF. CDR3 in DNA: TGTGCCAGCAGCACGGGACTAGCGGTTAGCTCCTACAATGAGCAGTTCTTC.

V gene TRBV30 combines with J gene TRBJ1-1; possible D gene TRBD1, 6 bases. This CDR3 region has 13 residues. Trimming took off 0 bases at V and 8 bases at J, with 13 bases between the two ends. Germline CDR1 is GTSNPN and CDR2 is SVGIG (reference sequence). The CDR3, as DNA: TGTGCCTGGAGTGTACAGACAGGCACAGAAGCTTTCTTT. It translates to CAWSVQTGTEAFF.

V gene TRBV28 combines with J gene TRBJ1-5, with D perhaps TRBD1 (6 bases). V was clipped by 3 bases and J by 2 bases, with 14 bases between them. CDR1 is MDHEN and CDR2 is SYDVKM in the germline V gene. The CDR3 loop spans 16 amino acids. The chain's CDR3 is CASSLTGTQGNQPQHF. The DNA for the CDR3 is TGTGCCAGCAGTTTGACAGGCACCCAGGGCAATCAGCCCCAGCATTTT.

The CDR3 loop reads CASSPRTSGARTDTQYF. CDR3 bases: TGTGCCAGCAGCCCTAGGACTAGCGGGGCCCGCACAGATACGCAGTATTTT. The gene calls are TRBV7-9 and TRBJ2-3, with 12 bases that match TRBD2. With 5 bases clipped from V and 1 base from J, the junction kept 7 bases outside the gene matches. This CDR3 contains 17 residues. Germline V gene data show CDR1 as SEHNR and CDR2 as FQNEAQ (reference sequence).

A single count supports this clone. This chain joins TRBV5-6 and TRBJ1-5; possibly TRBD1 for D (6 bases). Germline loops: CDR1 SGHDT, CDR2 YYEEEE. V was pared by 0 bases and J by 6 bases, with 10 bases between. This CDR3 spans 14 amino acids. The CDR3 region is CASSLEGGLQPQHF. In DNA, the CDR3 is TGTGCCAGCAGCTTGGAGGGGGGGCTTCAGCCCCAGCATTTT.

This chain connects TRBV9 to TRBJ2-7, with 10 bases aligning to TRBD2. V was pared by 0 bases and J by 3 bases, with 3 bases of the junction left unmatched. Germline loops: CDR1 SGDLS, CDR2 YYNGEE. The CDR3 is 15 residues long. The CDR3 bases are TGTGCCAGCAGCGTAGGAGCGGGGGGGTTCTACGAGCAGTACTTC. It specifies CASSVGAGGFYEQYF.

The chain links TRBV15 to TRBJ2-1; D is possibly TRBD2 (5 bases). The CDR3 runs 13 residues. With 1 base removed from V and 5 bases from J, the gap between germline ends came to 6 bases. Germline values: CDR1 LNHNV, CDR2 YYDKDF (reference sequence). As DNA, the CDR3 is TGTGCCACCAGCAGAGTAGCGAACAATGAGCAGTTCTTC. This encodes CATSRVANNEQFF.

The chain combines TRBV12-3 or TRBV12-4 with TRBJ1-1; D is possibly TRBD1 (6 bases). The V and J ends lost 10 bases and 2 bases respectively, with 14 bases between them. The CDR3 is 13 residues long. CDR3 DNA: TGTGCCATCGAGCAGGGGCGTAACACTGAAGCTTTCTTT. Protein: CAIEQGRNTEAFF.

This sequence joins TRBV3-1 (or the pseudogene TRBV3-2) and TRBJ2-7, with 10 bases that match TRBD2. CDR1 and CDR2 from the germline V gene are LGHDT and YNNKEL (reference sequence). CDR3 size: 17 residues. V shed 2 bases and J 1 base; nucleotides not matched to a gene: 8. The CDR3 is CASSQNWLAGASYEQYF. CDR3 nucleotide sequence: TGTGCCAGCAGCCAAAACTGGCTAGCGGGGGCTTCCTACGAGCAGTACTTC.

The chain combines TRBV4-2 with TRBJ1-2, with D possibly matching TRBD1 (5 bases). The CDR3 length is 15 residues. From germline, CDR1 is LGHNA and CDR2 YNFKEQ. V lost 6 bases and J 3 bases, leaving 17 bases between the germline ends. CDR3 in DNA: TGTGCCAGCAGTCTTCAATTAGGGGCGGACTATGGCTACACCTTC. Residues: CASSLQLGADYGYTF.